Listed below are T cell receptor beta chains from one sample, sequenced in a study of OX40 agonist ivuxolimab in advanced cancers. Data came from immunoSEQ multiplex PCR; TCRdb stores just in-frame clones and leaves some out. The table shows 60,000 to 65,000 clones, with approximately 84% occurring only once. Sequences were derived from CD4+ or CD8+ T cells sorted from blood, sampled in a trial of the OX40 agonist ivuxolimab. The origin of the receptors is an adult with an advanced solid tumor such as melanoma, head and neck, liver or kidney cancer. Both conserved end residues are part of each CDR3. The D gene is left open where the match is weak. Rows may omit the clone size; those that give it use once, few, many or a size class.

clone size,J gene,V gene,D gene,CDR3 DNA,CDR3 protein
medium-sized,TRBJ2-2,TRBV7-2,.,TGTGCCGCGGGGCTGACTAGTAACACCGGGGAGCTGTTTTTT,CAAGLTSNTGELFF
.,TRBJ2-5,TRBV4-1,.,TGCGCCAGCAGCCAAGATTTAACCCAGGGAGAGACCCAGTACTTC,CASSQDLTQGETQYF
.,TRBJ1-1,TRBV6-1,TRBD1,TGTGCCAGCAGTGCGAACGACAGGGTGACTGAAGCTTTCTTT,CASSANDRVTEAFF
.,TRBJ1-5,TRBV7-2,TRBD1,TGTGCCAGCAGCTCCGACAGGGGCGTTAATCAGCCCCAGCATTTT,CASSSDRGVNQPQHF
few,TRBJ1-3,TRBV6-5,.,TGTGCCAGCACCCCAGGATCTGGAAACACCATATATTTT,CASTPGSGNTIYF
few,TRBJ1-1,TRBV7-9,.,TGTGCCAGCACGCGCGACCCGATGAACACTGAAGCTTTCTTT,CASTRDPMNTEAFF
.,TRBJ1-1,TRBV30,.,TGTGCCTGGAGTGCCGGTCACACTGAAGCTTTCTTT,CAWSAGHTEAFF
.,TRBJ2-3,TRBV21-1,.,TGTGCCAGCAGCAAAGCGCCCGGGGCCAGCACAGATACGCAGTATTTT,CASSKAPGASTDTQYF
.,TRBJ1-1,TRBV18,TRBD1,TGTGCCAGCTCACCCGCCGGGGACAGGAACACTGAAGCTTTCTTT,CASSPAGDRNTEAFF
.,TRBJ1-5,TRBV30,TRBD1,TGTGCCTGGGCGACAGGGGGGACGGGCAATCAGCCCCAGCATTTT,CAWATGGTGNQPQHF
.,TRBJ2-5,TRBV6-1,TRBD2,TGTGCCAGCAGTGAGCTAGCGGGAGGGAGAAAGACCCAGTACTTC,CASSELAGGRKTQYF
.,TRBJ2-5,TRBV7-3,.,TGTGCCAGCAGCTCCACGACGGGAGAGACCCAGTACTTC,CASSSTTGETQYF
.,TRBJ1-3,TRBV15,.,TGTGCCACCAGCCCCAATGTACACTCTGGAAACACCATATATTTT,CATSPNVHSGNTIYF
.,TRBJ1-5,TRBV2,.,TGTGCCAGCCGAGGCCCAAAAACAGGGTGGTATAGCAATCAGCCCCAGCATTTT,CASRGPKTGWYSNQPQHF
.,TRBJ1-1,TRBV7-6,.,TGTGCCAGCAGCTCCATGAACACTGAAGCTTTCTTT,CASSSMNTEAFF
.,TRBJ2-5,TRBV19,TRBD2,TGTGCCAGTAGTTCCGCCGGGACTAGCGGGAGGGCTTCCGGGCGGGGGACCCAGTACTTC,CASSSAGTSGRASGRGTQYF
.,TRBJ2-3,TRBV27,TRBD2,TGTGCCAGCAGTTCCCGGACTAGCGGGATTGTGGATACGCAGTATTTT,CASSSRTSGIVDTQYF
.,TRBJ1-2,TRBV2,TRBD1,TGTGCCAGCAGCCGACAGGGTTTCGATGGCTACACCTTC,CASSRQGFDGYTF